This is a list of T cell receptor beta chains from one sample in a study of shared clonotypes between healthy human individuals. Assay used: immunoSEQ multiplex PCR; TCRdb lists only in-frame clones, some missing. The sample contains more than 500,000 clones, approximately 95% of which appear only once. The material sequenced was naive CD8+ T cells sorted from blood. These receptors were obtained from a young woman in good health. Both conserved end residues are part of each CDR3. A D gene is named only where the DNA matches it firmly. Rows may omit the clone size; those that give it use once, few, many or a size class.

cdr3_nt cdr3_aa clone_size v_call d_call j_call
TGTGCCAGCAGTCCGACAGGGGGGAGCACTGAAGCTTTCTTT CASSPTGGSTEAFF NA TRBV28 TRBD1 TRBJ1-1
TGTGCCAGCAGCGGAAGGTGGGGGGCTGGGGCCAACGTCCTGACTTTC CASSGRWGAGANVLTF NA TRBV28 NA TRBJ2-6
TGTGCCAGCAGACAAGGCCACCACAATGAGCAGTTCTTC CASRQGHHNEQFF NA TRBV11-2 NA TRBJ2-1
TGCGCCAGCAGCTGGGGCGGTGGTGAGCAGTTCTTC CASSWGGGEQFF NA TRBV5-1 NA TRBJ2-1
TGTGCCAGCAGTTTGGGGACTAGGACCCAAGAGACCCAGTACTTC CASSLGTRTQETQYF NA TRBV28 TRBD2 TRBJ2-5
TGCGCCAGCAGCCAAGATCTGGCGGGAGAGGGTTACGAGCAGTACTTC CASSQDLAGEGYEQYF NA TRBV4-1 TRBD2 TRBJ2-7
TGTGCCAGCAGCTTAGTGGATGGACAAAATCAGCCCCAGCATTTT CASSLVDGQNQPQHF few TRBV7-2 NA TRBJ1-5
TGTGCCAGCAGTTTACAGGGCAACAAAAACATTCAGTACTTC CASSLQGNKNIQYF NA TRBV27 NA TRBJ2-4
TGTGCCAGCAGCCAGGGGGGTGAGGAAGCTTTCTTT CASSQGGEEAFF NA TRBV7-9 TRBD1 TRBJ1-1
TGTGCCAGCAGCTCCCGGGACTCGACCTACGAGCAGTACTTC CASSSRDSTYEQYF NA TRBV5-4 NA TRBJ2-7
TGCGCCAGCAGCTGGACTGGGACAGGCAAACCCGGGACTAACTACAATGAGCAGTTCTTC CASSWTGTGKPGTNYNEQFF NA TRBV5-1 NA TRBJ2-1
TGTGCCAGCAGCCTATCTGGGGGACACTCTGAAAAACTGTTTTTT CASSLSGGHSEKLFF NA TRBV2 NA TRBJ1-4
TGCGCCAGCAGCTTCCTGGAGGGGCGGGGTGGCTACACCTTC CASSFLEGRGGYTF NA TRBV5-1 NA TRBJ1-2
TGTGCCAGCTCACCTACTAGCGCGGTCTACGAGCAGTACTTC CASSPTSAVYEQYF NA TRBV18 TRBD2 TRBJ2-7
TGTGCCAGCAGCTTAGGGGACAGCTCCTACGAGCAGTACTTC CASSLGDSSYEQYF NA TRBV13 NA TRBJ2-7
TGCAGCGTTTCCGGGACAGGTACCGGAGTCACTGAAGCTTTCTTT CSVSGTGTGVTEAFF NA TRBV29-1 TRBD1 TRBJ1-1
TGCGCCAGCAGCCACCGGGACCCAGGATACGAGCAGTACTTC CASSHRDPGYEQYF NA TRBV4-1 NA TRBJ2-7
TGTGCCAGCTCACCACAAAAAGGAGAGGACTATGGCTACACCTTC CASSPQKGEDYGYTF NA TRBV18 NA TRBJ1-2
TGTGTCGAAAGGACAGCCCACGGAGGCTACACCTTC CVERTAHGGYTF once TRBV7-9 NA TRBJ1-2
TGTGCCAGCAGCTTAGGGCTTTCCCCGGGCCACGAGCAGTACTTC CASSLGLSPGHEQYF NA TRBV7-9 NA TRBJ2-7
TGTGCCAGTAAGGGGACAGGGACCGAGCAGTACTTC CASKGTGTEQYF NA TRBV19 TRBD1 TRBJ2-7
TGTGCCAGCAGCTTAGTGGGGGGAAGGGAAAAACTGTTTTTT CASSLVGGREKLFF once TRBV11-2 NA TRBJ1-4
TGTGCCAGCAGTTTATCGACAGCAAACACTGAAGCTTTCTTT CASSLSTANTEAFF once TRBV28 NA TRBJ1-1
TGCAGCGTCGAGGGGTTAACAGGGGGCTACTCCTACGAGCAGTACTTC CSVEGLTGGYSYEQYF NA TRBV29-1 TRBD1 TRBJ2-7
TGTGCCAGCAGTTTCGGGACAGGGTCTGGCTACACCTTC CASSFGTGSGYTF NA TRBV27 TRBD1 TRBJ1-2
TGTGCCAGCAGAATGGTCGGGGTGGGCAATCAGCCCCAGCATTTT CASRMVGVGNQPQHF NA TRBV27 NA TRBJ1-5
TGTGCCAGCAGTAAATGGGACAGGGTAATTGATTTCTCTGAAGCTTTCTTT CASSKWDRVIDFSEAFF NA TRBV28 TRBD1 TRBJ1-1
TGTGCCAGTAGTATTTCAGCGAACTACGAGCAGTACTTC CASSISANYEQYF few TRBV19 NA TRBJ2-7
TGTGCCAGCAGTCTAGAGAATATGAACACTGAAGCTTTCTTT CASSLENMNTEAFF NA TRBV28 NA TRBJ1-1
TGCGCCAGCAGCCCCGAATGGGGGGGGAACTATGGCTACACCTTC CASSPEWGGNYGYTF NA TRBV4-1 NA TRBJ1-2
TGCGCCAGCAGCCATCACACTCTGGGGAACTATGGCTACACCTTC CASSHHTLGNYGYTF NA TRBV4-1 NA TRBJ1-2
TGTGCCAGCAGCTCACCGGACCTGATTAGCGGGTTCTCCTACGAGCAGTACTTC CASSSPDLISGFSYEQYF NA TRBV7-8 TRBD2 TRBJ2-7
TGTGCCAGCAGCTCATACGGGGGTACTGGCGAGCAGTACTTC CASSSYGGTGEQYF NA TRBV7-9 NA TRBJ2-7
TGTGCCAGCAGATCGGGGCTAGCGGGAGGGAAGGCCTACGAGCAGTACTTC CASRSGLAGGKAYEQYF NA TRBV5-5 TRBD2 TRBJ2-7
TGCGCCAGCAGCTTGGATCAAATGGGAGAGCAGTACTTC CASSLDQMGEQYF once TRBV5-1 NA TRBJ2-7
TGTGCCAGCAGCCACGGGACAGGGGGCTCGAACACTGAAGCTTTCTTT CASSHGTGGSNTEAFF few TRBV7-9 TRBD1 TRBJ1-1
TGTGCCAGCAGTCCCATGGTAGGGTGGGCAAATAATCAGCCCCAGCATTTT CASSPMVGWANNQPQHF NA TRBV27 NA TRBJ1-5
TGTGCCAGCAGTTTTCTGCCGCCTAGCGGTGAGCAGTTCTTC CASSFLPPSGEQFF NA TRBV27 TRBD2 TRBJ2-1
TGTGCCAGCAGAATCACAGGGAAGTACACCGGGGAGCTGTTTTTT CASRITGKYTGELFF NA TRBV6-6 NA TRBJ2-2
TGTGCCAGTAGTACCCCTCGGGGAGGAGGCTCCTACGAGCAGTACTTC CASSTPRGGGSYEQYF once TRBV19 NA TRBJ2-7
TGTGCCAGCAGCCCGGCGGGGAACACTGAAGCTTTCTTT CASSPAGNTEAFF few TRBV5-4 NA TRBJ1-1
TGCGCCAGCAATCAAGGGGGACGGAGGTCTAGGGAGCAGTACTTC CASNQGGRRSREQYF NA TRBV23-1 NA TRBJ2-7
TGTGCCAGCACCGAGGGGTATGAGCAGTTCTTC CASTEGYEQFF NA TRBV2 NA TRBJ2-1
TGTGCCAGCAGCCACGACAGGGGCGTTTACAATGAGCAGTTCTTC CASSHDRGVYNEQFF NA TRBV28 TRBD1 TRBJ2-1
TGTGCCAGCAGTTTGGGGCAGTCGATGTATGGCTACACCTTC CASSLGQSMYGYTF NA TRBV27 NA TRBJ1-2
TGTGCCAGCAGTGATAATTTATACAGGGGTCCCCAAGAGACCCAGTACTTC CASSDNLYRGPQETQYF NA TRBV6-1 TRBD1 TRBJ2-5